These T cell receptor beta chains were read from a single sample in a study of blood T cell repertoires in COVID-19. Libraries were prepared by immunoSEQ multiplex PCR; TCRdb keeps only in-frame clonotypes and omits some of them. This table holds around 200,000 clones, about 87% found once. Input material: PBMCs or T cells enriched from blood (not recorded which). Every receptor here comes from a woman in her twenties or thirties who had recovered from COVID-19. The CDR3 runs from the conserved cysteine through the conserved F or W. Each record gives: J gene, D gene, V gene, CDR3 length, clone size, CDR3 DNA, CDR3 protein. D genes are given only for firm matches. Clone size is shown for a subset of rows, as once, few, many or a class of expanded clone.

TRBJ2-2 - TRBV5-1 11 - TGCGCCAGCAGCGCGACCGGGGAGCTGTTTTTT CASSATGELFF
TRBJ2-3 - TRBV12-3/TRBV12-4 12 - TGTGCCAGCAGCCAAAGCACAGATACGCAGTATTTT CASSQSTDTQYF
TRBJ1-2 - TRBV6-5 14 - TGTGCCAGCCGACGCTCCAGGGGCCCTTATGGCTACACCTTC CASRRSRGPYGYTF
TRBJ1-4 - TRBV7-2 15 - TGTGCCAGCAGCCGGGGGGGTACAGTCGGAGAAAAACTGTTTTTT CASSRGGTVGEKLFF
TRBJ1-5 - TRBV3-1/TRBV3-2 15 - TGTGCCAGCAGCCCACAGGGTAATAGCAATCAGCCCCAGCATTTT CASSPQGNSNQPQHF
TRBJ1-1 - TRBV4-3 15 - TGCGCCAGCAGCCAAGACAGGGGAGGGGACACTGAAGCTTTCTTT CASSQDRGGDTEAFF
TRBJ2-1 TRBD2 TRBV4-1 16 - TGCGCCAGCAGCCAAGTACTAGCGGGGGAATACAATGAGCAGTTCTTC CASSQVLAGEYNEQFF
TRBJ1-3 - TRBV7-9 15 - TGTGCCAGCAGCAATCCCTCTAGCTCTGGAAACACCATATATTTT CASSNPSSSGNTIYF
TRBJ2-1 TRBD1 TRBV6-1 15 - TGTGCCAGCAGTGAAGCGAGGACAGGGGGGAATGAGCAGTTCTTC CASSEARTGGNEQFF
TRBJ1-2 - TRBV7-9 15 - TGTGCCAGCAGCTTAGAATCCGAGGGCTCCTATGGCTACACCTTC CASSLESEGSYGYTF
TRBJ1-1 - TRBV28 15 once TGTGCCAGCCGGACACTTGCTAGGGTGAACACTGAAGCTTTCTTT CASRTLARVNTEAFF
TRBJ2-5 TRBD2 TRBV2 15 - TGTGCCAGCAGTGATTCGAGACTAGCGGGGGCGACCCAGTACTTC CASSDSRLAGATQYF
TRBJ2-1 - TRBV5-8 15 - TGTGCCAGCAGCTTGGGACTGAGCTCCTACAATGAGCAGTTCTTC CASSLGLSSYNEQFF
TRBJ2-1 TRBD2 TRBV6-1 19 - TGTGCCAGCAGTGAAGGTCCTAGCGGGGGGGCGAGGTCCTACAATGAGCAGTTCTTC CASSEGPSGGARSYNEQFF
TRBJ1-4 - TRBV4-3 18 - TGCGCCAGCAGCCAAGATTTCTCCAGGGGAGCTTATATTGAAAAACTGTTTTTT CASSQDFSRGAYIEKLFF
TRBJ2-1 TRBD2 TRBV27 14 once TGTGCCAGCAGTCCGGGGGGACTAGCGGGGGTGGAGTTCTTC CASSPGGLAGVEFF
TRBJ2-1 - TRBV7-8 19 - TGTGCCAGCAGCTTAGTTGGTGGAGGGGGCGACTACATCGGGAATGAGCAGTTCTTC CASSLVGGGGDYIGNEQFF
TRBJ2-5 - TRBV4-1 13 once TGCGCCAGTGGAAGGGGGTTTCAAGAGACCCAGTACTTC CASGRGFQETQYF
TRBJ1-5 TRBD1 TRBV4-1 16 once TGCGCCAGCAGCCAAGAGGGGGACAGGTTCAATCAGCCCCAGCATTTT CASSQEGDRFNQPQHF
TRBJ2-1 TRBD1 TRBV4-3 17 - TGCGCCAGCAGCCCCGCGGGACGGACAGGGGGTAACAATGAGCAGTTCTTC CASSPAGRTGGNNEQFF
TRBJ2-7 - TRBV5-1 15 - TGCGCCAGCAGCTTGGGAGACAGGTTAGGATACGAGCAGTACTTC CASSLGDRLGYEQYF
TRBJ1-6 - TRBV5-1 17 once TGCGCCAGCAGCTTTGAACCGGGCCCCGGGGGGAATTCACCCCTCCACTTT CASSFEPGPGGNSPLHF
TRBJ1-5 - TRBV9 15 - TGTGCCAGCAGCGTAGCTCCAGGGTGGGATCAGCCCCAGCATTTT CASSVAPGWDQPQHF
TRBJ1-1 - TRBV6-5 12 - TGTGCCAGCAGTTCGGGAAACACTGAAGCTTTCTTT CASSSGNTEAFF
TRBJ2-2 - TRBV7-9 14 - TGTGCCAGCAGCCTAAGAAAAGAAACCGGGGAGCTGTTTTTT CASSLRKETGELFF
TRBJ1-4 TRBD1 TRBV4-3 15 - TGCGCCAGCAGCCAAGATGGGACAGATCATGAAAAACTGTTTTTT CASSQDGTDHEKLFF
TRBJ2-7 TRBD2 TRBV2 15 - TGTGCCAGCAGTACACTAGCGGGGCCCTCCTACGAGCAGTACTTC CASSTLAGPSYEQYF
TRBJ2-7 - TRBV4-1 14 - TGCGCCAGCAGCCATCGGGAAACCTCCTACGAGCAGTACTTC CASSHRETSYEQYF
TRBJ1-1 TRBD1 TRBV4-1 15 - TGCGCCAGCAGCCCGGGACAGGCGGAATCGCTTGAAGCTTTCTTT CASSPGQAESLEAFF
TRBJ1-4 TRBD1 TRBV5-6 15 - TGTGCCAGCAGCTTACCGGGACAGGCGGATGAAAAACTGTTTTTT CASSLPGQADEKLFF
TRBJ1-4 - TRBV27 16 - TGTGCCAGCCGCCACAGGGCTGGTCGTACTAATGAAAAACTGTTTTTT CASRHRAGRTNEKLFF
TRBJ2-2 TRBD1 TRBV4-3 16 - TGCGCCAGCAGCTACTTCGGGACAGCGAACACCGGGGAGCTGTTTTTT CASSYFGTANTGELFF
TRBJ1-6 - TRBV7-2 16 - TGTGCCAGCAGCCAGGGTGGGCAGGGGAATAATTCACCCCTCCACTTT CASSQGGQGNNSPLHF
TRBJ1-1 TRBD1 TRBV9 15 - TGTGCCAGCAGCGTAGCGGGGACAGCGAACACTGAAGCTTTCTTT CASSVAGTANTEAFF
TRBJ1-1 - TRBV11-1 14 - TGTGCCAGCAGCTTAAATGCGTGGTCAGGGCAAGCTTTCTTT CASSLNAWSGQAFF
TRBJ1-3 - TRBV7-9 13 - TGTGCCAGCAGCTTTAGGACAGGAAACACCATATATTTT CASSFRTGNTIYF
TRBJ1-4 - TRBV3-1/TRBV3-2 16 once TGTGCCAGCAGCCAAGATAGGAGGGTTACTAATGAAAAACTGTTTTTT CASSQDRRVTNEKLFF
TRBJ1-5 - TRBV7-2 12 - TGTGCCAGCAGCTCCCTCAATCAGCCCCAGCATTTT CASSSLNQPQHF
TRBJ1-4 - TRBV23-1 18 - TGCGCCAGCAGTCAATCGTTTAGGAGCCCCACAACTAATGAAAAACTGTTTTTT CASSQSFRSPTTNEKLFF
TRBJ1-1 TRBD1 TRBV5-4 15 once TGTGCCAGCAGTAAAACAGGGGCCCGTAACACTGAAGCTTTCTTT CASSKTGARNTEAFF
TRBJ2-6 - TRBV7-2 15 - TGTGCCAGCAGCTCGGAGGTCTCTGGGGCCAACGTCCTGACTTTC CASSSEVSGANVLTF
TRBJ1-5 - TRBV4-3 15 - TGCGCCAGCAGCCAAAATCGAGCGGGAGATCAGCCCCAGCATTTT CASSQNRAGDQPQHF
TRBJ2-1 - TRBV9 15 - TGTGCCAGCAGCCTCCTAGCAGACCTCTACAATGAGCAGTTCTTC CASSLLADLYNEQFF